This T cell receptor (beta chain) originates from a study of T cell responses to AZD1222 COVID-19 vaccine. Across the study: Analyses pooled second doses at about 4 or about 12 weeks.

This clone has a single count. The CDR3 runs 13 residues. The ends were cut back, 6 bases at V and 0 bases at J, with 8 bases in the middle. Method: immunoSEQ multiplex PCR; TCRdb's copy keeps in-frame clones and lacks some. The sample holds about 120,000 clones; roughly 88% are singletons and the top ten take approximately 5%. The sequencing here drew on peripheral blood, taken on day 0 of AZD1222 vaccination. The receptor was isolated from an adult in good health. V gene TRBV12-3 or TRBV12-4 combines with J gene TRBJ1-2, with no clear D. CDR3 bases: TGTGCCAGCAGGGACGGTGCTAACTATGGCTACACCTTC. Translation: CASRDGANYGYTF.